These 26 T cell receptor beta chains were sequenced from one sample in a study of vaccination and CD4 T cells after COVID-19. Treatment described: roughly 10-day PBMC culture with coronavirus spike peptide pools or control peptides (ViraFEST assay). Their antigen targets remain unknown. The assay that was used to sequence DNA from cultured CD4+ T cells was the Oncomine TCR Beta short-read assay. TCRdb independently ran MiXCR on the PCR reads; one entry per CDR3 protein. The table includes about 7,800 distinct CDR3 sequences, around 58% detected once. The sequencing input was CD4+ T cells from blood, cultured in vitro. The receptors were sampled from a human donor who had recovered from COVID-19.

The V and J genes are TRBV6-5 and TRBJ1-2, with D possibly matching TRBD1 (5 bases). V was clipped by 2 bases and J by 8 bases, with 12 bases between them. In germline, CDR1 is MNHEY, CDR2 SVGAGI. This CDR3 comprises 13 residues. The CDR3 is CASSYGGVIGYTF. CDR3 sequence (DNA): TGTGCCAGCAGTTACGGAGGGGTGATCGGCTACACCTTC.

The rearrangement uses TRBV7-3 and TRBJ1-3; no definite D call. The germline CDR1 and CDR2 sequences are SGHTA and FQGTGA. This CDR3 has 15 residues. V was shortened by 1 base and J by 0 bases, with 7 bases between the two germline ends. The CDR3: CASSLRGDSGNTIYF. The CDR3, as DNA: TGTGCCAGCAGCTTAAGAGGAGACTCTGGAAACACCATATATTTT.

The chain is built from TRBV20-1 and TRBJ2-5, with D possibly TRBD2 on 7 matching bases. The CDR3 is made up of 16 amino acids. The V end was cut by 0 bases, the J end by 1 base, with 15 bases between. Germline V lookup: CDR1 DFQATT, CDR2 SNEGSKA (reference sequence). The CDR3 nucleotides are TGCAGTGCTAGAGATTTGGCGGGGGCGAGCCAAGAGACCCAGTACTTC. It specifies CSARDLAGASQETQYF.

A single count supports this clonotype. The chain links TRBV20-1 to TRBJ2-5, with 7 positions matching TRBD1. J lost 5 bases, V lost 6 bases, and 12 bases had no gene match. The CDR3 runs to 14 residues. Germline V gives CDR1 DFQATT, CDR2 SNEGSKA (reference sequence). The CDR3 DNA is TGCAGTGCAATACCTACAGGGGTGGGGGAGACCCAGTACTTC. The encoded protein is CSAIPTGVGETQYF.

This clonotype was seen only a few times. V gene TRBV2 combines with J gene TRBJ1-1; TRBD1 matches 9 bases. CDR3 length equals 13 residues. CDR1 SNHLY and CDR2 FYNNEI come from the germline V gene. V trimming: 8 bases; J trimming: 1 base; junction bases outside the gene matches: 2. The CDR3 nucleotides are TGTGCCAGCCGGGGACAGGGGAACACTGAAGCTTTCTTT. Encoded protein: CASRGQGNTEAFF.

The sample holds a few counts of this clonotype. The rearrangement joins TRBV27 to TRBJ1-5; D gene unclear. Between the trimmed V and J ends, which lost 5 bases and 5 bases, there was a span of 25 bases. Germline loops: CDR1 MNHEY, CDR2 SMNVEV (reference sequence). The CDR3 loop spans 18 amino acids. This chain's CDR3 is CASSLEPPGLTVHQPQHF. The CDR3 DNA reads TGTGCCAGCAGTCTTGAACCTCCCGGTCTCACAGTTCATCAGCCCCAGCATTTT.

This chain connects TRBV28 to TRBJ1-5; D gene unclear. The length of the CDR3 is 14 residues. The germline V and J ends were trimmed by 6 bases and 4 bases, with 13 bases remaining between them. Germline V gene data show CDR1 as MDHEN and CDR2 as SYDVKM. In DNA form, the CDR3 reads TGTGCCAGCAGGAGTTCAGGTTCGAATCAGCCCCAGCATTTT. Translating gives CASRSSGSNQPQHF.

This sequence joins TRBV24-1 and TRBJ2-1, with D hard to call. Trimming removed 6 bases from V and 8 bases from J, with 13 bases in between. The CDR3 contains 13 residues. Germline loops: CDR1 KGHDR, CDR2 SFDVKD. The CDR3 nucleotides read TGTGCCACCAGTAGGGCCGGCGTCGATGAGCAGTTCTTC. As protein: CATSRAGVDEQFF.

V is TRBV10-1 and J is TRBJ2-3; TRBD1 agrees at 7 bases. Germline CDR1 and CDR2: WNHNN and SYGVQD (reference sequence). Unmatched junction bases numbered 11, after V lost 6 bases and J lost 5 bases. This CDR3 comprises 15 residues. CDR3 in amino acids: CASSDDRDGGDTQYF. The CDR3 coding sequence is TGCGCCAGCAGCGATGACAGGGACGGTGGAGATACGCAGTATTTT.

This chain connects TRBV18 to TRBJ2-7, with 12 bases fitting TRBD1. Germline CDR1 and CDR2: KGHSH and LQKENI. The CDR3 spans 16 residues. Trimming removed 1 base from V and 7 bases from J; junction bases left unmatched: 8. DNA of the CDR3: TGTGCCAGCTCACCACTACCGGGACAGGGGGCACGGGAGCAGTACTTC. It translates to CASSPLPGQGAREQYF.

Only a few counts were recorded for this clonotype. CDR3 sequence (DNA): TGTGCCAGCAGCTTAGGACAGGGGGAAAACACTGAAGCTTTCTTT. Its translation is CASSLGQGENTEAFF. The genes are TRBV11-3 and TRBJ1-1; TRBD1 agrees at 9 bases. This CDR3 has 15 residues. Germline CDR1 and CDR2: SGHNT and YENEEA. Germline trimming cut 1 base from V and 2 bases from J; bases unmatched to any gene: 2.

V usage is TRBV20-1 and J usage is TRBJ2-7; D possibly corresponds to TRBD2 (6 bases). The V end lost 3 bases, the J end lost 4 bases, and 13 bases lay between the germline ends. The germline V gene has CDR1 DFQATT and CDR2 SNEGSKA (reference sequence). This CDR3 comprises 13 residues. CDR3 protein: CSARELARYEQYF. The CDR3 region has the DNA TGCAGTGCTAGGGAGCTAGCGAGGTACGAGCAGTACTTC.

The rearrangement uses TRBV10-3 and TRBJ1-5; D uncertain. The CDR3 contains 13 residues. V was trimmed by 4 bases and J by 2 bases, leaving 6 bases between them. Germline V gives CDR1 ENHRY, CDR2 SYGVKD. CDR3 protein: CAISGGGNQPQHF. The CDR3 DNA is TGTGCCATCAGTGGGGGAGGCAATCAGCCCCAGCATTTT.

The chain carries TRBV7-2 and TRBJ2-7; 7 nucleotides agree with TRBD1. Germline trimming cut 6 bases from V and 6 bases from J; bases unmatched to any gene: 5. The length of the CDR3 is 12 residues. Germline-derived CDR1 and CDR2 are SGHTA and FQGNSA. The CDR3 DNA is TGTGCCAGCAGTCCGGACAGGCTCGAGCAGTACTTC. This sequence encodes CASSPDRLEQYF. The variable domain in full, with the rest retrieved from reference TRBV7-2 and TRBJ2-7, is GAGVSQSPSNKVTEKGKDVELRCDPISGHTALYWYRQSLGQGLEFLIYFQGNSAPDKSGLPSDRFSAERTGGSVSTLTIQRTQQEDSAVYLCASSPDRLEQYFGPGTRLTVT.

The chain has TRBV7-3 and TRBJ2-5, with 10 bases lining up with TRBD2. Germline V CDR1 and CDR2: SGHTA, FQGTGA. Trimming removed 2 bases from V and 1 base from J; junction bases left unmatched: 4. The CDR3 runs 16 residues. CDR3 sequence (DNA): TGTGCCAGCAGCTTAGGTCCTAGCGGGGGCCAAGAGACCCAGTACTTC. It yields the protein CASSLGPSGGQETQYF.

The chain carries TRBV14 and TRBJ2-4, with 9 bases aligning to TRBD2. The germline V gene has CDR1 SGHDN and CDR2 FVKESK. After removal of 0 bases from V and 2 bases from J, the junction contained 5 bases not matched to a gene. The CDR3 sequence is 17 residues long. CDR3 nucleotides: TGTGCCAGCAGCCAAGACGAACCTAGCGGGACCAAAAACATTCAGTACTTC. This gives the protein CASSQDEPSGTKNIQYF.

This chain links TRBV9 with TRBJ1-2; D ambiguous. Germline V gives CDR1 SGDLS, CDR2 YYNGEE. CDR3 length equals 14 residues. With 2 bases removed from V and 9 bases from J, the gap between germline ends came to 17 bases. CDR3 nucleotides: TGTGCCAGCAGCGTTCGGACCGGAACTATGAGCTACACCTTC. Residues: CASSVRTGTMSYTF.

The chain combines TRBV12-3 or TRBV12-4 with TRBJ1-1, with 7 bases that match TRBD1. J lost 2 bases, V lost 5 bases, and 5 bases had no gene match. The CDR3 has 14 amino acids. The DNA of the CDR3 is TGTGCCAGCAGTCCTGGGGACAGCAACACTGAAGCTTTCTTT. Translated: CASSPGDSNTEAFF.

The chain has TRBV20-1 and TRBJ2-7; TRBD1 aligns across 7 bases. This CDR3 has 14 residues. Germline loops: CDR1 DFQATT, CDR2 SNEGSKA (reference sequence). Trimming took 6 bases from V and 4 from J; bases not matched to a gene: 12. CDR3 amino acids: CSAKAATGMYEQYF. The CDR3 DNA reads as TGCAGTGCAAAGGCGGCGACAGGGATGTACGAGCAGTACTTC.

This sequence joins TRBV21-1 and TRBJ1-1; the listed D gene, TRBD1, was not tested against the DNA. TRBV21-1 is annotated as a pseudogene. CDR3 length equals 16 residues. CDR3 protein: CASTAGQGPMNTEAFF. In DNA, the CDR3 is TGTGCCAGCACCGCCGGTCAGGGACCTATGAACACTGAAGCTTTCTTT.

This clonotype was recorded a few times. The CDR3 DNA sequence: TGTGCCAGCAGCAGGGGGGCCCTCGGGCAGTACTTC. It yields the protein CASSRGALGQYF. The chain has TRBV28 and TRBJ2-7; the D gene is possibly TRBD1 (7 bases). Trimming took 6 bases from V and 9 from J, leaving 15 bases between them. CDR3 length: 12 amino acids. Germline V gene lookup returns CDR1 MDHEN and CDR2 SYDVKM.

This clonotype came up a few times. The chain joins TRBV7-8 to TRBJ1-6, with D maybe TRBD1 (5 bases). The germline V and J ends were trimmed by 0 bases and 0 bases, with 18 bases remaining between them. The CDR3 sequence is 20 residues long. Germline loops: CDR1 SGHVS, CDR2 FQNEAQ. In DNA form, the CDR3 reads TGTGCCAGCAGCTTAGCGTTCTTCTCGGGGGGTCGCTCCTATAATTCACCCCTCCACTTT. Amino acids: CASSLAFFSGGRSYNSPLHF.

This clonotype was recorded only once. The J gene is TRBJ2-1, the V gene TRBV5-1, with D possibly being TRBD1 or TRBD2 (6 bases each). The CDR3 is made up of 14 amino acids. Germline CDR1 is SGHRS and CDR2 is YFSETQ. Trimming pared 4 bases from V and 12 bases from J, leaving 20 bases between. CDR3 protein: CASSPTLGGTGQFF. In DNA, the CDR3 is TGCGCCAGCAGCCCCACTTTGGGGGGCACTGGGCAGTTCTTC.

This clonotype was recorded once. CDR3 in amino acids: CATSRVGTGSREQYF. CDR3 DNA: TGTGCCACCAGCAGAGTAGGGACAGGGTCGCGCGAGCAGTACTTC. The J gene is TRBJ2-7, the V gene TRBV15, with 9 positions matching TRBD1. Germline V gene data show CDR1 as LNHNV and CDR2 as YYDKDF (reference sequence). This CDR3 comprises 15 residues. The V and J ends lost 1 base and 6 bases, in that order; junction bases with no gene match: 7.

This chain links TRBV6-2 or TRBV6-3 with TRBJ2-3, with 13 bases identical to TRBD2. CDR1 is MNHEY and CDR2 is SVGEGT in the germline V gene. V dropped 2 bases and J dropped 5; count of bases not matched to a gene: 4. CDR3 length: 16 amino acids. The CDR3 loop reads CASSYTSGRARDTQYF. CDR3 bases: TGTGCCAGCAGTTACACTAGCGGGAGGGCCAGAGATACGCAGTATTTT.

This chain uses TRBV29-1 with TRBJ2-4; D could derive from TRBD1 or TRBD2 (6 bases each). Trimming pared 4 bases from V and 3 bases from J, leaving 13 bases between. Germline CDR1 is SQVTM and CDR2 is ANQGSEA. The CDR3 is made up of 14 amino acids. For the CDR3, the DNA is TGCAGCGTTGGGGAACAGGGAGGCAAAAACATTCAGTACTTC. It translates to CSVGEQGGKNIQYF.